This passage covers 25 T cell receptor beta chains from one sample sequenced in a study of glioma-infiltrating T cells after dendritic cell vaccination. The time point was: after dendritic cell vaccination, including at tumor progression/relapse. Generated by immunoSEQ multiplex PCR, the TCRdb table keeps only in-frame clones and is missing some. The sample holds about 65,000 clones, about nine tenths seen once. This sample comprised blood, obtained after dendritic cell vaccination. Receptors were obtained from a human donor with glioblastoma.

J is TRBJ2-5 and V is TRBV10-1, with 8 bases fitting TRBD2. Germline CDR1 is WNHNN and CDR2 is SYGVQD (reference sequence). The CDR3 is 14 amino acids. Trimming cost V 5 bases and J 5 bases; bases outside gene matches: 7. The CDR3 spells CASSPSGSVETQYF. The CDR3 DNA is TGCGCCAGCAGTCCCAGCGGGAGTGTGGAGACCCAGTACTTC.

The chain recombines TRBV7-2 with TRBJ2-4; 7 bases agree with TRBD1. Germline-derived CDR1 and CDR2 are SGHTA and FQGNSA. Unmatched junction bases numbered 6, after V lost 5 bases and J lost 5 bases. This CDR3 region has 14 residues. This CDR3 reads CASSRTGVENIQYF. CDR3 sequence (DNA): TGTGCCAGCAGCCGTACAGGGGTGGAAAACATTCAGTACTTC. Using reference TRBV7-2 and TRBJ2-4 for the parts outside the CDR3, the full variable domain is GAGVSQSPSNKVTEKGKDVELRCDPISGHTALYWYRQSLGQGLEFLIYFQGNSAPDKSGLPSDRFSAERTGGSVSTLTIQRTQQEDSAVYLCASSRTGVENIQYFGAGTRLSVL.

V usage is TRBV10-2 and J usage is TRBJ2-3; D is uncertain. From germline, CDR1 is WSHSY and CDR2 SAAADI. Trimming stripped 0 bases from V and 7 bases from J, with 8 bases between. The CDR3 runs to 13 residues. The CDR3 spells CASSESSRNTQYF. CDR3 bases: TGCGCCAGCAGTGAGTCTTCCAGGAATACGCAGTATTTT.

This sequence joins TRBV4-3 and TRBJ2-2; 9 nucleotides line up with TRBD1. From germline, CDR1 is LGHNA and CDR2 YSLEER. Trimming cost V 3 bases and J 4 bases; bases outside gene matches: 9. The CDR3 has 17 amino acids. The CDR3 loop reads CASSHHRGRRFTGELFF. CDR3 nucleotides: TGCGCCAGCAGCCACCACAGGGGGCGGCGGTTCACCGGGGAGCTGTTTTTT.

This clone was found once. CDR3 region: CASSLASGPLNTGELFF. As DNA, the CDR3 is TGCGCCAGCAGCTTGGCTAGCGGGCCGCTGAACACCGGGGAGCTGTTTTTT. This sequence joins TRBV5-1 and TRBJ2-2, with TRBD2 matching 8 bases. The CDR3 sequence is 17 residues long. The germline V gene encodes CDR1 SGHRS and CDR2 YFSETQ. V was clipped by 0 bases and J by 1 base; unmatched bases: 5.

The J gene is TRBJ2-7, the V gene TRBV11-3, with a weak D call TRBD2 (5 bases). The germline CDR1 and CDR2 sequences are SGHNT and YENEEA. CDR3 length equals 13 residues. The V and J ends lost 3 bases and 7 bases respectively, with 13 bases between them. The CDR3 sequence: CASSFPLGGEQYF. The CDR3 DNA reads TGTGCCAGCAGCTTTCCCCTCGGCGGGGAGCAGTACTTC.

The CDR3 region is CASSMGQLGNTIYF. In DNA, the CDR3 is TGTGCCAGTAGTATGGGACAGCTTGGAAACACCATATATTTT. The chain couples TRBV19 to TRBJ1-3, with 7 bases lining up with TRBD1. The germline CDR1 and CDR2 sequences are LNHDA and SQIVND (reference sequence). V shed 3 bases, J shed 3 bases, and the junction held 2 bases outside the gene matches. CDR3 length: 14 residues.

V usage is TRBV5-1 and J usage is TRBJ2-1, with D perhaps matching TRBD1 (5 bases). The germline CDR1 and CDR2 sequences are SGHRS and YFSETQ. V was shortened by 3 bases and J by 2 bases, with 12 bases between the two germline ends. This CDR3 region has 15 residues. CDR3: CASSSDTGPYNEQFF. The CDR3 DNA reads as TGCGCCAGCAGCTCGGACACCGGTCCCTACAATGAGCAGTTCTTC.

The rearrangement links TRBV5-1 to TRBJ1-1; TRBD1 matches 7 bases. Trimming at V came to 1 base and at J to 2 bases, leaving 2 bases not matched to a gene. The CDR3 has 14 residues. The germline V gene has CDR1 SGHRS and CDR2 YFSETQ. As DNA, the CDR3 is TGCGCCAGCAGCTTGACAGGGGAAAACACTGAAGCTTTCTTT. Translation gives CASSLTGENTEAFF.

V is TRBV6-5 and J is TRBJ1-2; no definite D call. V was trimmed by 2 bases and J by 7 bases, leaving 11 bases between them. Germline V lookup: CDR1 MNHEY, CDR2 SVGAGI. The CDR3 is made up of 13 amino acids. As DNA, the CDR3 is TGTGCCAGCAGTTACACGACCCTAGGTGGCTACACCTTC. Residues: CASSYTTLGGYTF.

The chain recombines TRBV7-2 with TRBJ1-1; 11 bases align to TRBD1. J was trimmed by 0 bases and V by 4 bases; bases with no gene match: 10. Germline CDR1 is SGHTA and CDR2 is FQGNSA. The CDR3 spans 18 residues. The CDR3 bases are TGTGCCAGCAGCTCATCTCCCGGGACAGGGGGGATGAACACTGAAGCTTTCTTT. It translates to CASSSSPGTGGMNTEAFF. Variable domain in full (rest from reference TRBV7-2 and TRBJ1-1): GAGVSQSPSNKVTEKGKDVELRCDPISGHTALYWYRQSLGQGLEFLIYFQGNSAPDKSGLPSDRFSAERTGGSVSTLTIQRTQQEDSAVYLCASSSSPGTGGMNTEAFFGQGTRLTVV.

The rearrangement links TRBV5-1 to TRBJ2-2, with 7 bases fitting TRBD1. After removal of 4 bases from V and 0 bases from J, the junction contained 6 bases not matched to a gene. Germline V CDR1 and CDR2: SGHRS, YFSETQ. The CDR3 contains 16 residues. As DNA, the CDR3 is TGCGCCAGCAGCATAGGACAGGTCGCGAACACCGGGGAGCTGTTTTTT. As protein: CASSIGQVANTGELFF.

This chain uses TRBV6-5 with TRBJ1-1; weak D call: TRBD1 (6 bases). Germline-derived CDR1 and CDR2 are MNHEY and SVGAGI. The CDR3 is made up of 13 amino acids. Trimming stripped 5 bases from V and 5 bases from J, with 12 bases between. DNA of the CDR3: TGTGCCAGCAGTCCCACAGGGAGAACTGAAGCTTTCTTT. It encodes CASSPTGRTEAFF.

V usage is TRBV5-1 and J usage is TRBJ1-4; a weak D match, TRBD1 (5 bases). The ends were cut back, 0 bases at V and 4 bases at J, with 10 bases in the middle. The length of the CDR3 is 15 residues. CDR1 and CDR2 (germline): SGHRS, YFSETQ. CDR3 in amino acids: CASSLAGPNNEKLFF. Written as DNA, the CDR3 is TGCGCCAGCAGCTTGGCAGGGCCTAATAATGAAAAACTGTTTTTT.

The V and J genes are TRBV7-9 and TRBJ2-1, with no clear D. The CDR3 is made up of 17 amino acids. Trimming stripped 1 base from V and 0 bases from J, with 13 bases between. Germline V CDR1 and CDR2: SEHNR, FQNEAQ (reference sequence). The CDR3 spells CASSLGGHSSSYNEQFF. CDR3 in DNA: TGTGCCAGCAGCTTAGGTGGGCATTCGAGCTCCTACAATGAGCAGTTCTTC. The variable domain in full, with the rest retrieved from reference TRBV7-9 and TRBJ2-1, is DTGVSQNPRHKITKRGQNVTFRCDPISEHNRLYWYRQTLGQGPEFLTYFQNEAQLEKSRLLSDRFSAERPKGSFSTLEIQRTEQGDSAMYLCASSLGGHSSSYNEQFFGPGTRLTVL.

The V call is TRBV11-2, the J call TRBJ1-2, with 7 bases aligning to TRBD1. CDR3 length: 15 residues. V was pared by 4 bases and J by 7 bases, with 12 bases of the junction left unmatched. Germline CDR1 SGHAT, CDR2 FQNNGV. The CDR3 nucleotides read TGTGCCAGCAGCTCAGAAATCGCAGGGGGTCTTGGCTACACCTTC. Protein: CASSSEIAGGLGYTF.

The rearrangement links TRBV5-4 to TRBJ2-1, with 7 bases lining up with TRBD2. This CDR3 spans 15 amino acids. With 3 bases clipped from V and 6 bases from J, the junction kept 9 bases outside the gene matches. Per the germline V gene, CDR1 is SGHNT and CDR2 is YYREEE (reference sequence). CDR3 sequence: CASSWEGPKVNEQFF. The CDR3 DNA sequence: TGTGCCAGCAGCTGGGAGGGTCCTAAGGTCAATGAGCAGTTCTTC.

V gene TRBV29-1 combines with J gene TRBJ2-1, with D maybe TRBD2 (5 bases). Germline CDR1 reads SQVTM; CDR2 reads ANQGSEA. V lost 7 bases and J 7 bases, leaving 5 bases between the germline ends. The CDR3 runs to 9 residues. The CDR3 protein is CSGENEQFF. The CDR3 bases are TGCAGCGGGGAGAATGAGCAGTTCTTC.

Notes on this clone: One end of the junction is discordant with germline, which a read error may explain. V and J are TRBV7-7 and TRBJ2-7; TRBD2 agrees at 12 bases. The CDR3 consists of 15 residues. The V gene's germline CDR1 is SSHAT and CDR2 FNYEAQ (reference sequence). CDR3 in DNA: TGTGCTAGCAGCCCAGGACTAGCGGGGACCCACGAGCAGTACTTC. Its translation is CASSPGLAGTHEQYF.

Here the CDR3 DNA reads TGCGCCAGCAGCCAAACAGGGGCTTCACCCCTCCACTTT. Residues: CASSQTGASPLHF. This chain links TRBV4-3 with TRBJ1-6; 7 bases agree with TRBD1. V dropped 2 bases and J dropped 9; count of bases not matched to a gene: 1. The CDR3 is 13 residues long. The germline CDR1 and CDR2 sequences are LGHNA and YSLEER.

The chain couples TRBV5-1 to TRBJ2-7, with D possibly being TRBD1 (6 bases). There are 15 residues in the CDR3. Germline loops: CDR1 SGHRS, CDR2 YFSETQ. V gave up 3 bases and J gave up 1 base, with 14 bases separating them. The CDR3 sequence: CASSYDDRYSYEQYF. The DNA of the CDR3 is TGCGCCAGCAGCTACGACGACAGGTATTCCTACGAGCAGTACTTC.

V gene TRBV20-1 combines with J gene TRBJ2-3; D is ambiguous. Trimming stripped 0 bases from V and 7 bases from J, with 5 bases between. The CDR3 runs to 11 residues. CDR1 is DFQATT, CDR2 SNEGSKA, per germline (reference sequence). CDR3 sequence: CSARDQNTQYF. CDR3 nucleotide sequence: TGCAGTGCTAGAGATCAAAATACGCAGTATTTT.

The V gene is TRBV10-2, the J gene TRBJ2-6; D is possibly TRBD1 (6 bases). The V and J ends lost 3 bases and 2 bases respectively, with 11 bases between them. Germline CDR1 reads WSHSY; CDR2 reads SAAADI. The CDR3 totals 16 residues. The CDR3 DNA follows: TGCGCCAGCAGTGACAGGGGCCCGACTGGGGCCAACGTCCTGACTTTC. Translated, it gives CASSDRGPTGANVLTF.

The gene calls are TRBV6-1 and TRBJ1-1; D is perhaps TRBD1 (6 bases). Germline V lookup: CDR1 MNHNS, CDR2 SASEGT. V was trimmed by 6 bases and J by 3 bases, leaving 17 bases between them. The CDR3 runs to 15 residues. The CDR3 here is CASRRPTGLDTEAFF. Written as DNA, the CDR3 is TGTGCCAGCAGGAGGCCAACAGGGTTGGACACTGAAGCTTTCTTT.

V is TRBV9 and J is TRBJ2-1, with D possibly TRBD1 on 6 matching bases. The CDR3 contains 14 residues. Trimming pared 3 bases from V and 4 bases from J, leaving 11 bases between. Per the germline V gene, CDR1 is SGDLS and CDR2 is YYNGEE. The CDR3 protein is CASSADSLYNEQFF. The CDR3 nucleotides are TGTGCCAGCAGCGCGGACAGCCTTTACAATGAGCAGTTCTTC.